This paragraph reports one T cell receptor (beta chain). This entry belongs to a study of T cell changes during pregnancy in multiple sclerosis. CDR1 LNHDA and CDR2 SQIVND come from the germline V gene (reference sequence). V lost 5 bases and J lost 0, with 13 bases in between. The CDR3 is 16 residues long. Assay: immunoSEQ multiplex PCR; the TCRdb copy retains only in-frame clones and omits some. The sample has around 70,000 clones, about 92% seen once. Sequenced here: peripheral blood, sampled before pregnancy. The TCR originated in a female donor with multiple sclerosis, enrolled in a pregnancy study. The chain is built from TRBV19 and TRBJ2-2; D is possibly TRBD2 (6 bases). The CDR3: CASSVFGGANTGELFF. Written as DNA, the CDR3 is TGTGCCAGTAGTGTATTCGGGGGAGCGAACACCGGGGAGCTGTTTTTT.